Shown below are 30 T cell receptor beta chains from a single sample sequenced in a study of blood T cell repertoires in COVID-19. Profiling relied on immunoSEQ multiplex PCR, and the TCRdb table lists in-frame clones only, not all of them. The sample yields approximately 130,000 clones, approximately 85% seen once. Sequencing was performed on peripheral blood. These receptors were collected from a human donor in a cohort sampled during active COVID-19.

The chain joins TRBV6-2 or TRBV6-3 to TRBJ1-1; tentative D call: TRBD1 (6 bases). CDR3 length: 12 residues. V lost 5 bases to trimming and J lost 6 bases, with 10 bases between them. Germline values: CDR1 MNHEY, CDR2 SVGEGT. The DNA for the CDR3 is TGTGCCAGCAGTCGAGGGACACCTGAAGCTTTCTTT. Protein: CASSRGTPEAFF.

With respect to this clone: Just one base apart from a much larger clone, this may be a read error. This chain connects TRBV9 to TRBJ2-2, with TRBD2 as a possible D gene (6 bases). The length of the CDR3 is 13 residues. Germline lookup yields CDR1 SGDLS and CDR2 YYNGEE. The ends were cut back, 4 bases at V and 5 bases at J, with 9 bases in the middle. The chain's CDR3 is CASSRLGTGELFF. CDR3 nucleotides: TGTGCCAGCAGCCGACTAGGAACCGGGGAGCTGTTTTTT.

This rearrangement joins TRBV11-3 to TRBJ1-6; D unresolved. Germline CDR1 SGHNT, CDR2 YENEEA. The CDR3 runs 14 residues. V lost 8 bases, J lost 10 bases, and 18 bases lay in between. CDR3 residues: CASAPGRKGSPLHF. The DNA of the CDR3 is TGTGCCAGCGCCCCGGGGAGGAAGGGATCACCCCTCCACTTT.

This clone was seen just once. The V gene is TRBV7-8, the J gene TRBJ2-5, with 10 bases identical to TRBD2. There are 15 residues in the CDR3. The V segment lost 3 bases and the J segment 5 bases; nucleotides outside the gene matches: 6. CDR1 is SGHVS and CDR2 is FQNEAQ in the germline V gene. The CDR3 protein is CASSFTSGDFETQYF. For the CDR3, the DNA is TGTGCCAGCAGCTTCACTAGCGGGGACTTCGAGACCCAGTACTTC.

This clone showed up just a few times. The CDR3: CASSDAGGTDTQYF. CDR3 in DNA: TGTGCCAGCAGTGACGCCGGGGGCACAGATACGCAGTATTTT. The chain combines TRBV6-4 with TRBJ2-3, with D perhaps TRBD2 (5 bases). CDR3 length equals 14 residues. V lost 2 bases and J 1 base, leaving 7 bases between the germline ends. Germline V gene sequence: CDR1 MRHNA, CDR2 SNTAGT.

This clone has more than one count but fewer than ten. This chain joins TRBV5-4 and TRBJ2-3; D unclear. Germline lookup yields CDR1 SGHNT and CDR2 YYREEE (reference sequence). The CDR3 is made up of 12 amino acids. The V end was cut by 0 bases, the J end by 6 bases, with 5 bases between. CDR3 in amino acids: CASSLASDTQYF. The DNA for the CDR3 is TGTGCCAGCAGCTTGGCCTCCGATACGCAGTATTTT.

V and J are TRBV10-3 and TRBJ2-1, with 7 bases fitting TRBD1. The CDR3 has 14 amino acids. Trimming removed 0 bases from V and 7 bases from J; junction bases left unmatched: 3. CDR1 and CDR2 (germline): ENHRY, SYGVKD. CDR3 nucleotide sequence: TGTGCCATCAGTGAGTCTGCGACAGGGAATGAGCAGTTCTTC. It encodes CAISESATGNEQFF.

This clone was observed once. The chain uses TRBV5-6 and TRBJ2-5, with 9 positions matching TRBD2. The CDR3 has 15 amino acids. Germline V gives CDR1 SGHDT, CDR2 YYEEEE. The J segment lost 5 bases and the V segment lost 2 bases, leaving 7 bases of the junction unmatched. The CDR3 loop is CASSFAGGMRETQYF. The DNA of the CDR3 is TGTGCCAGCAGCTTCGCGGGAGGGATGAGGGAGACCCAGTACTTC. Filled out from reference TRBV5-6 and TRBJ2-5, the complete variable domain reads DAGVTQSPTHLIKTRGQQVTLRCSPKSGHDTVSWYQQALGQGPQFIFQYYEEEERQRGNFPDRFSGHQFPNYSSELNVNALLLGDSALYLCASSFAGGMRETQYFGPGTRLLVL.

This clone turned up a few times. The V and J genes are TRBV5-4 and TRBJ1-3, with 7 nucleotides matching TRBD1. The CDR3 sequence is 15 residues long. V dropped 4 bases and J dropped 4; count of bases not matched to a gene: 8. Germline values: CDR1 SGHNT, CDR2 YYREEE (reference sequence). CDR3 DNA sequence: TGTGCCAGCAGCCTAGCAGGGGGAGAAGGAAACACCATATATTTT. Its protein product is CASSLAGGEGNTIYF.

The chain employs TRBV7-2 and TRBJ2-1; 11 positions match TRBD2. This CDR3 contains 16 residues. V lost 2 bases to trimming and J lost 7 bases; unmatched junction nucleotides: 7. CDR1 SGHTA and CDR2 FQGNSA come from the germline V gene. CDR3 DNA: TGTGCCAGCAGCTTAAGGACTAGCGGGTCCCTAAATGAGCAGTTCTTC. Encoded protein: CASSLRTSGSLNEQFF.

The chain joins TRBV7-2 to TRBJ2-1, with a weak D call TRBD2 (7 bases). The CDR3 is made up of 14 amino acids. Germline CDR1 reads SGHTA; CDR2 reads FQGNSA. The ends were cut back, 1 base at V and 5 bases at J, with 9 bases in the middle. The CDR3 protein is CASSLGGGDNEQFF. CDR3 in DNA: TGTGCCAGCAGCTTAGGAGGGGGGGACAATGAGCAGTTCTTC. The whole variable domain, remainder taken from reference TRBV7-2 and TRBJ2-1, is GAGVSQSPSNKVTEKGKDVELRCDPISGHTALYWYRQSLGQGLEFLIYFQGNSAPDKSGLPSDRFSAERTGGSVSTLTIQRTQQEDSAVYLCASSLGGGDNEQFFGPGTRLTVL.

The J gene is TRBJ2-1, the V gene TRBV5-1; D may be TRBD2 (7 bases). The CDR3 runs 17 residues. Germline loops: CDR1 SGHRS, CDR2 YFSETQ. Trimming left V 3 bases short and J 1 base short, with 17 bases between. The CDR3 loop reads CASSSTGGLLSYNEQFF. In nucleotides, the CDR3 is TGCGCCAGCAGCTCGACGGGGGGCCTCCTATCCTACAATGAGCAGTTCTTC.

V is TRBV7-5 and J is TRBJ2-2; whether TRBD2, the table's D call, matches the DNA was not checked. TRBV7-5 is given as a pseudogene. The CDR3 covers 15 residues. The CDR3 DNA is TGTGCCAGAAGCTGGACGGCGCGGGACACCGGGGAGCTGTTTTTT. It yields the protein CARSWTARDTGELFF.

The chain links TRBV7-8 to TRBJ1-2, with TRBD1 as a possible D gene (5 bases). This CDR3 region has 13 residues. V was shortened by 5 bases and J by 7 bases, with 14 bases between the two germline ends. CDR1 is SGHVS and CDR2 is FQNEAQ in the germline V gene. The CDR3 region is CASSVTGVGGYTF. DNA for the CDR3: TGTGCCAGCAGCGTTACAGGAGTCGGTGGCTACACCTTC.

In nucleotides, the CDR3 is TGTGCCAGCAGCCTGGACCCCCGGGGGGGTTTCAATGAGCAGTTCTTC. Translated, it gives CASSLDPRGGFNEQFF. This rearrangement joins TRBV5-4 to TRBJ2-1; 8 bases align to TRBD2. Unmatched junction bases numbered 12, after V lost 4 bases and J lost 6 bases. The germline gives CDR1 SGHNT, CDR2 YYREEE (reference sequence). This CDR3 contains 16 residues.

V and J are TRBV5-1 and TRBJ1-2; a weak D match, TRBD1 (5 bases). The CDR3 consists of 14 residues. Germline CDR1 is SGHRS and CDR2 is YFSETQ. Trimming left V 0 bases short and J 6 bases short, with 12 bases between. The CDR3 coding sequence is TGCGCCAGCAGCTTGGTTCAGGGACTTAATGGCTACACCTTC. Translating gives CASSLVQGLNGYTF.

CDR3 residues: CASNLRGGGTEAFF. DNA of the CDR3: TGTGCCAGCAACCTCAGGGGCGGGGGCACTGAAGCTTTCTTT. This chain joins TRBV7-2 and TRBJ1-1, with D perhaps matching TRBD1 (6 bases). This CDR3 has 14 amino acids. V lost 7 bases and J 4 bases, leaving 16 bases between the germline ends. Germline CDR1 is SGHTA and CDR2 is FQGNSA.

About this clone: Other nucleotide sequences from this sample produce the same CDR3. The V call is TRBV5-4, the J call TRBJ2-7; tentatively, D is TRBD2 (6 bases). The CDR3 has 13 residues. Germline CDR1 and CDR2: SGHNT and YYREEE (reference sequence). V was clipped by 7 bases and J by 2 bases, with 13 bases between them. This CDR3 is CASRRDSTYEQYV. CDR3 coding DNA: TGTGCCAGCCGCCGGGACTCCACCTACGAGCAGTACGTC.

The chain links TRBV5-1 to TRBJ1-6; 8 bases are a match to TRBD1. The CDR3 loop spans 16 amino acids. V shed 4 bases and J 8 bases; nucleotides not matched to a gene: 11. Germline loops: CDR1 SGHRS, CDR2 YFSETQ. The CDR3 sequence is CASSPQIQGGDSPLHF. Written as DNA, the CDR3 is TGCGCCAGCAGCCCACAGATACAGGGGGGGGATTCACCCCTCCACTTT.

This rearrangement joins TRBV7-9 to TRBJ1-1; D remains ambiguous. The CDR3 has 12 residues. V was shortened by 5 bases and J by 6 bases, with 10 bases between the two germline ends. Germline loops: CDR1 SEHNR, CDR2 FQNEAQ (reference sequence). CDR3 in DNA: TGTGCCAGCAGCAAGTTCGAGTCTGAAGCTTTCTTT. It encodes CASSKFESEAFF.

V is TRBV7-9 and J is TRBJ2-7; D perhaps matches TRBD1 (6 bases). The V gene lost 5 bases and the J gene lost 0 bases, with 17 bases spanning the gap. CDR1 SEHNR and CDR2 FQNEAQ come from the germline V gene (reference sequence). The CDR3 runs to 16 residues. CDR3 nucleotide sequence: TGTGCCAGCAGCCCCGTGCTTGGGGACATCTCCTACGAGCAGTACTTC. This translates into CASSPVLGDISYEQYF.

The V call is TRBV20-1, the J call TRBJ2-5, with a possible D match to TRBD1 (5 bases). V lost 3 bases and J 4 bases, leaving 18 bases between the germline ends. CDR1 and CDR2 from the germline V gene are DFQATT and SNEGSKA (reference sequence). The CDR3 has 15 amino acids. DNA for the CDR3: TGCAGTGCTAGTCCCCCCATGGGGCGCGCAGAGACCCAGTACTTC. This sequence encodes CSASPPMGRAETQYF.

The chain is built from TRBV11-2 and TRBJ1-1; D is unclear. Trimming removed 5 bases from V and 3 bases from J, with 13 bases in between. Germline V gene sequence: CDR1 SGHAT, CDR2 FQNNGV. The CDR3 length is 14 residues. Here the CDR3 reads CASSPLVGDTEAFF. DNA of the CDR3: TGTGCCAGCAGCCCCCTAGTCGGGGACACTGAAGCTTTCTTT.

This clone turned up a few times. The J gene is TRBJ2-1, the V gene TRBV5-5; no firm D call. The CDR3 is 12 residues long. Looked up from germline, CDR1 is SGHKS and CDR2 is YYEKEE (reference sequence). V was clipped by 4 bases and J by 0 bases, with 2 bases between them. CDR3 nucleotide sequence: TGTGCCAGCAGCCTCTCCTACAATGAGCAGTTCTTC. Its translation: CASSLSYNEQFF.

The chain combines TRBV10-2 with TRBJ2-1, with 8 bases lining up with TRBD2. The length of the CDR3 is 14 residues. Germline lookup yields CDR1 WSHSY and CDR2 SAAADI. After removal of 3 bases from V and 7 bases from J, the junction contained 5 bases not matched to a gene. For the CDR3, the DNA is TGCGCCAGCAGTGAAGGACTAGCCCTAAATGAGCAGTTCTTC. Its protein product is CASSEGLALNEQFF.

V and J are TRBV28 and TRBJ2-1; tentatively, D is TRBD2 (6 bases). V was shortened by 6 bases and J by 7 bases, with 22 bases between the two germline ends. Germline V lookup: CDR1 MDHEN, CDR2 SYDVKM. There are 16 residues in the CDR3. The CDR3 DNA sequence: TGTGCCAGCAGAGCACGGGGGTCGGGCTGGGGGAATGAGCAGTTCTTC. It specifies CASRARGSGWGNEQFF.

V gene TRBV6-1 combines with J gene TRBJ2-7; the D gene is possibly TRBD2 (7 bases). Trimming stripped 4 bases from V and 9 bases from J, with 25 bases between. The CDR3 has 16 residues. Germline CDR1 is MNHNS and CDR2 is SASEGT. In nucleotides, the CDR3 is TGTGCCAGCAGTGCACCGCAAGGGGGGAGGGGACACTCGCAGTACGTC. It yields the protein CASSAPQGGRGHSQYV.

The chain is built from TRBV14 and TRBJ1-1; 7 bases agree with TRBD1. Germline assignment: CDR1 SGHDN and CDR2 FVKESK. The trim removed 1 base at V and 7 bases at J, leaving 3 bases unmatched. The CDR3 length is 13 residues. Here the CDR3 DNA reads TGTGCCAGCAGCCAAGCGGGACAGAATGAAGCTTTCTTT. This codes for CASSQAGQNEAFF.

The rearrangement joins TRBV5-6 to TRBJ2-3, with 10 bases that match TRBD1. This CDR3 spans 14 amino acids. Looked up from germline, CDR1 is SGHDT and CDR2 is YYEEEE. The V and J ends lost 9 bases and 6 bases, in that order; junction bases with no gene match: 10. CDR3 residues: CATAAGQGTDTQYF. In nucleotides, the CDR3 is TGTGCCACCGCAGCGGGACAGGGGACGGATACGCAGTATTTT.

This chain uses TRBV7-9 with TRBJ1-5; no reliable D call. Germline V CDR1 and CDR2: SEHNR, FQNEAQ (reference sequence). V lost 1 base, J lost 2 bases, and 6 bases lay in between. The CDR3 is 14 amino acids. CDR3 sequence: CASSLEGGNQPQHF. The CDR3 DNA sequence: TGTGCCAGCAGCTTAGAGGGAGGCAATCAGCCCCAGCATTTT. Full variable domain (rest looked up from reference TRBV7-9 and TRBJ1-5): DTGVSQNPRHKITKRGQNVTFRCDPISEHNRLYWYRQTLGQGPEFLTYFQNEAQLEKSRLLSDRFSAERPKGSFSTLEIQRTEQGDSAMYLCASSLEGGNQPQHFGDGTRLSIL.